Below, 17 T cell receptor beta chains from the same sample are listed, as sequenced in a study of OX40 agonist ivuxolimab in advanced cancers. Profiling relied on immunoSEQ multiplex PCR, and the TCRdb table lists in-frame clones only, not all of them. The sample has roughly 40,000 clones; 80% to 90% are singletons. This specimen consisted of CD4+ or CD8+ T cells sorted from blood, obtained in a trial of the OX40 agonist ivuxolimab. These receptors were obtained from an adult with an advanced solid tumor such as melanoma, head and neck, liver or kidney cancer.

This chain joins TRBV5-1 and TRBJ1-1; D ambiguous. Per germline, CDR1 SGHRS and CDR2 YFSETQ. V gave up 2 bases and J gave up 5 bases, with 16 bases separating them. This CDR3 has 15 residues. The CDR3 spells CASSFLRDSGTEAFF. CDR3 nucleotide sequence: TGCGCCAGCAGCTTTCTACGGGATTCCGGTACTGAAGCTTTCTTT.

The sample holds a few counts of this clone. This chain links TRBV19 with TRBJ1-5, with D hard to call. V was cut by 3 bases and J by 0 bases, with 12 bases left in between. Germline assignment: CDR1 LNHDA and CDR2 SQIVND (reference sequence). The CDR3 has 16 residues. The CDR3 spells CASSIGRSNSNQPQHF. CDR3 nucleotides: TGTGCCAGTAGTATCGGGCGGTCTAATAGCAATCAGCCCCAGCATTTT.

This chain links TRBV5-5 with TRBJ1-2; D call uncertain. The CDR3 consists of 14 residues. The germline V gene encodes CDR1 SGHKS and CDR2 YYEKEE (reference sequence). V was shortened by 0 bases and J by 3 bases, with 9 bases between the two germline ends. The chain's CDR3 is CASSLDGSHYGYTF. For the CDR3, the DNA is TGTGCCAGCAGCTTGGACGGGTCTCACTATGGCTACACCTTC.

The J gene is TRBJ2-3, the V gene TRBV9; D not resolved. Looked up from germline, CDR1 is SGDLS and CDR2 is YYNGEE. V dropped 4 bases and J dropped 11 bases, with 26 bases sitting between them. CDR3 length equals 16 residues. Here the CDR3 reads CASSPRTVLTRKRQYF. CDR3 bases: TGTGCCAGCAGCCCACGAACCGTTTTGACCCGAAAAAGGCAGTATTTT.

The rearrangement uses TRBV7-8 and TRBJ2-5; 11 bases map to TRBD2. V dropped 4 bases and J dropped 6; count of bases not matched to a gene: 13. The germline gives CDR1 SGHVS, CDR2 FQNEAQ. This CDR3 has 17 amino acids. The CDR3: CASSSAWGVAGGQTQYF. The CDR3 DNA is TGTGCCAGCAGCTCCGCTTGGGGGGTAGCGGGAGGGCAGACCCAGTACTTC.

The V call is TRBV19, the J call TRBJ2-1, with D uncertain. V was cut by 1 base and J by 5 bases, with 9 bases left in between. The germline V gene encodes CDR1 LNHDA and CDR2 SQIVND (reference sequence). This CDR3 region has 14 residues. The CDR3 reads CASSIGAQHNEQFF. In DNA, the CDR3 is TGTGCCAGTAGTATAGGGGCGCAACACAATGAGCAGTTCTTC.

V usage is TRBV7-3 and J usage is TRBJ1-2, with a weak D call TRBD1 (5 bases). The V end lost 5 bases, the J end lost 0 bases, and 10 bases lay between the germline ends. This CDR3 contains 14 residues. CDR1 and CDR2 (germline): SGHTA, FQGTGA. The CDR3 sequence is CASSEGRTNYGYTF. The CDR3 DNA is TGTGCCAGCAGCGAGGGACGGACTAACTATGGCTACACCTTC.

The chain uses TRBV18 and TRBJ1-1, with D possibly being TRBD1 (6 bases). Trimming shortened V by 6 bases and J by 3 bases, and 14 bases separated the two germline ends. Germline CDR1 is KGHSH and CDR2 is LQKENI. The CDR3 is 14 residues long. For the CDR3, the DNA is TGTGCCAGCTCGCACAGGGCCACGGACACTGAAGCTTTCTTT. It specifies CASSHRATDTEAFF.

This clone was counted a single time. The rearrangement uses TRBV30 and TRBJ2-7; no clear D gene. The V gene's germline CDR1 is GTSNPN and CDR2 SVGIG (reference sequence). The CDR3 is 12 residues long. V gave up 2 bases and J gave up 0 bases, with 5 bases separating them. The CDR3: CAWSLSSYEQYF. CDR3 sequence (DNA): TGTGCCTGGAGTCTTAGCTCCTACGAGCAGTACTTC.

V gene TRBV7-6 combines with J gene TRBJ2-3; D unresolved. There are 11 residues in the CDR3. Looked up from germline, CDR1 is SGHVS and CDR2 is FNYEAQ. V lost 4 bases and J 4 bases, leaving 3 bases between the germline ends. CDR3 loop: CASSSADTQYF. In nucleotides, the CDR3 is TGTGCCAGCAGCTCGGCAGATACGCAGTATTTT.

DNA of the CDR3: TGTGCCAGCAGTTACTCGAGACAGCAAGAGACCCAGTACTTC. Its translation is CASSYSRQQETQYF. The chain links TRBV6-6 to TRBJ2-5; a weak D match, TRBD1 (5 bases). CDR1 and CDR2 from the germline V gene are MNHNY and SVGAGI (reference sequence). The CDR3 covers 14 residues. Trimming shortened V by 0 bases and J by 2 bases, and 7 bases separated the two germline ends.

The V and J genes are TRBV2 and TRBJ1-5; 8 positions match TRBD1. Germline V gives CDR1 SNHLY, CDR2 FYNNEI. The CDR3 is 17 residues long. Unmatched junction bases numbered 7, after V lost 3 bases and J lost 0 bases. DNA for the CDR3: TGTGCCAGCAGTGACCCTGGGGACAGGAATAGCAATCAGCCCCAGCATTTT. Translation gives CASSDPGDRNSNQPQHF.

The gene calls are TRBV18 and TRBJ2-5; D gene unclear. Trimming removed 5 bases at V and 1 base at J, with 2 bases between. There are 11 residues in the CDR3. The germline V gene encodes CDR1 KGHSH and CDR2 LQKENI. The CDR3 sequence: CASSIQETQYF. CDR3 nucleotide sequence: TGTGCCAGCTCAATCCAAGAGACCCAGTACTTC.

The V call is TRBV19, the J call TRBJ2-7, with 13 nucleotides matching TRBD2. V lost 4 bases to trimming and J lost 6 bases; unmatched junction nucleotides: 6. This CDR3 is built from 15 residues. CDR1 and CDR2 from the germline V gene are LNHDA and SQIVND (reference sequence). The chain's CDR3 is CASSKLAGGPAEQYF. The CDR3 region has the DNA TGTGCCAGTAGTAAACTAGCGGGGGGGCCTGCCGAGCAGTACTTC.

This clone has only a few counts. DNA for the CDR3: TGTGCCAGTAGTGAATACAGGGGCGGCGGCTACACCTTC. It yields the protein CASSEYRGGGYTF. The J gene is TRBJ1-2, the V gene TRBV19; TRBD1 agrees at 7 bases. CDR1 and CDR2 (germline): LNHDA, SQIVND (reference sequence). V was clipped by 5 bases and J by 8 bases; unmatched bases: 8. The length of the CDR3 is 13 residues.

The chain carries TRBV28 and TRBJ1-2; D uncertain. Germline CDR1 reads MDHEN; CDR2 reads SYDVKM. The V end lost 1 base, the J end lost 11 bases, and 17 bases lay between the germline ends. The CDR3 length is 14 residues. The CDR3 coding sequence is TGTGCCAGCAGTTTATACGGTCACCGACAAGGATACACCTTC. As protein: CASSLYGHRQGYTF.

The chain combines TRBV4-1 with TRBJ1-2; D may be TRBD1 (5 bases). V lost 3 bases to trimming and J lost 4 bases, with 21 bases between them. Germline values: CDR1 MGHRA, CDR2 YSYEKL. The CDR3 loop spans 17 amino acids. In nucleotides, the CDR3 is TGCGCCAGCAGCCAGGAGGGGATCGTGGGGGGGGTCTATGGCTACACCTTC. Protein product: CASSQEGIVGGVYGYTF.